The clone carrying this T cell receptor (beta chain) has ten or more counts. Its matching antigen is unknown. This sample is part of a study of blood T cells in healthy people across ages. V lost 5 bases, J lost 0 bases, and 21 bases stayed unmatched. The CDR3 runs 22 residues. Germline CDR1 reads SGHTA; CDR2 reads FQGTGA. Broader study findings: Naive T cell percentage showed a strong correlation with the diversity of TCR beta. Getting older went along with TCR beta diversity per million T cells dropping roughly linearly.

Each donor gave around 9.6 milliliters of peripheral blood. PCR was performed a second time for about 7 to 12 cycles using a sample-barcoded 5' primer and a J-beta primer mix. Carrying 12 random nucleotides, a template-switch adaptor labeled each individual cDNA molecule. One entry per CDR3 protein results from TCRdb running MiXCR on the 5' RACE reads. The table has about 1,800,000 distinct CDR3 sequences, 28% seen once. This TCR came from a woman aged 30 to 39 in good health. The specimen sequenced was blood. The rearrangement joins TRBV7-3 to TRBJ2-6; 8 bases agree with TRBD1. CDR3: CASSPHPGGANSVISGANVLTF. In DNA, the CDR3 is TGTGCCAGCAGCCCCCACCCAGGGGGCGCGAACTCGGTGATCTCTGGGGCCAACGTCCTGACTTTC.